This is a list of T cell receptor beta chains from one sample in a study of shared clonotypes between healthy human individuals. The data were produced by immunoSEQ multiplex PCR, yet TCRdb's version contains in-frame clones alone and is incomplete. Found here are more than 400,000 clones, roughly 80% of them singletons; the top ten hold approximately 11%. Specimen: PBMCs. The receptor source for this set is a woman aged 40 to 50 in good health. Some clones in this sample may be carry-over from other donors' samples. Both conserved end residues are part of each CDR3. Each record gives: D gene, V gene, J gene, clone size, CDR3 protein, CDR3 DNA. The D gene is left open where the match is weak. Clone sizes are given selectively: once, few, many, or a class where the clone is expanded.

d_call: TRBD2; v_call: TRBV7-9; j_call: TRBJ2-7; clone_size: -; cdr3_aa: CASRISGRASEQYF; cdr3_nt: TGTGCCAGCAGAATTAGCGGGAGGGCCTCCGAGCAGTACTTC
d_call: TRBD2; v_call: TRBV10-3; j_call: TRBJ2-2; clone_size: -; cdr3_aa: CAISEYQREGSGELFF; cdr3_nt: TGTGCCATCAGTGAGTACCAGCGGGAGGGTTCCGGGGAGCTGTTTTTT
d_call: -; v_call: TRBV7-3; j_call: TRBJ2-7; clone_size: -; cdr3_aa: CASSLNPNLEQYF; cdr3_nt: TGTGCCAGCAGCTTAAACCCCAACCTCGAGCAGTACTTC
d_call: TRBD1; v_call: TRBV2; j_call: TRBJ1-1; clone_size: -; cdr3_aa: CASSSTGDDTEAFF; cdr3_nt: TGTGCCAGCAGTTCGACAGGGGACGACACTGAAGCTTTCTTT
d_call: TRBD2; v_call: TRBV5-1; j_call: TRBJ2-7; clone_size: -; cdr3_aa: CASSLEPSGDSYEQYF; cdr3_nt: TGCGCCAGCAGCTTGGAACCTAGCGGGGACTCCTACGAGCAGTACTTC
d_call: -; v_call: TRBV4-1; j_call: TRBJ2-7; clone_size: -; cdr3_aa: CASSHGQGAYEQYF; cdr3_nt: TGCGCCAGCAGCCATGGGCAGGGCGCCTACGAGCAGTACTTC
d_call: -; v_call: TRBV7-9; j_call: TRBJ1-1; clone_size: -; cdr3_aa: CASSLLGGNTEAFF; cdr3_nt: TGTGCCAGCAGCTTACTAGGAGGGAACACTGAAGCTTTCTTT
d_call: TRBD2; v_call: TRBV7-9; j_call: TRBJ2-7; clone_size: -; cdr3_aa: CASSQSGSMNEQYF; cdr3_nt: TGTGCCAGCAGCCAGAGCGGGAGTATGAACGAGCAGTACTTC
d_call: TRBD2; v_call: TRBV6-5; j_call: TRBJ2-7; clone_size: -; cdr3_aa: CASSSGGGRAHEQYF; cdr3_nt: TGTGCCAGCAGTTCGGGGGGCGGGAGGGCCCACGAGCAGTACTTC
d_call: -; v_call: TRBV5-4; j_call: TRBJ1-1; clone_size: -; cdr3_aa: CASSLGGHGEAFF; cdr3_nt: TGTGCCAGCAGCTTGGGGGGGCATGGTGAAGCTTTCTTT
d_call: -; v_call: TRBV5-6; j_call: TRBJ2-5; clone_size: -; cdr3_aa: CASSLVDGQETQYF; cdr3_nt: TGTGCCAGCAGCTTGGTGGACGGCCAAGAGACCCAGTACTTC
d_call: -; v_call: TRBV5-1; j_call: TRBJ2-6; clone_size: -; cdr3_aa: CASSSGQFGVRANVLTF; cdr3_nt: TGCGCCAGCAGCTCAGGACAGTTTGGGGTCCGGGCCAACGTCCTGACTTTC
d_call: -; v_call: TRBV6-1; j_call: TRBJ1-5; clone_size: -; cdr3_aa: CATTGPDSNQPQHF; cdr3_nt: TGTGCCACCACGGGACCGGATAGCAATCAGCCCCAGCATTTT
d_call: -; v_call: TRBV28; j_call: TRBJ2-7; clone_size: -; cdr3_aa: CASTLLGQYF; cdr3_nt: TGTGCCAGCACCCTCCTCGGGCAGTACTTC
d_call: TRBD2; v_call: TRBV7-6; j_call: TRBJ2-3; clone_size: -; cdr3_aa: CASSLLAGGTDTQYF; cdr3_nt: TGTGCCAGCAGCTTACTAGCGGGAGGAACAGATACGCAGTATTTT
d_call: TRBD2; v_call: TRBV5-1; j_call: TRBJ2-2; clone_size: -; cdr3_aa: CASSELAGVTGELFF; cdr3_nt: TGCGCCAGCAGCGAACTAGCGGGAGTTACCGGGGAGCTGTTTTTT
d_call: TRBD1; v_call: TRBV7-9; j_call: TRBJ1-2; clone_size: -; cdr3_aa: CASRYGQGGYGYTF; cdr3_nt: TGTGCCAGCAGATACGGACAGGGTGGCTATGGCTACACCTTC
d_call: TRBD1; v_call: TRBV6-4; j_call: TRBJ1-2; clone_size: -; cdr3_aa: CASSEALRALSGGVGYTF; cdr3_nt: TGTGCCAGCAGTGAAGCCCTCAGAGCGCTGTCAGGGGGCGTTGGCTACACCTTC
d_call: TRBD2; v_call: TRBV27; j_call: TRBJ2-3; clone_size: -; cdr3_aa: CASRTSGRAYSTDTQYF; cdr3_nt: TGTGCCAGCAGGACTAGCGGGAGGGCCTATAGCACAGATACGCAGTATTTT
d_call: TRBD1; v_call: TRBV27; j_call: TRBJ2-7; clone_size: -; cdr3_aa: CASSLGGQGAGEYEQYF; cdr3_nt: TGTGCCAGCAGCCTTGGGGGACAGGGGGCGGGCGAATACGAGCAGTACTTC
d_call: -; v_call: TRBV5-8; j_call: TRBJ2-7; clone_size: few; cdr3_aa: CASSLGGATYEQYF; cdr3_nt: TGTGCCAGCAGCTTGGGAGGGGCTACCTACGAGCAGTACTTC
d_call: -; v_call: TRBV6-5; j_call: TRBJ1-5; clone_size: -; cdr3_aa: CASKRDSNQPQHF; cdr3_nt: TGTGCCAGCAAAAGGGATAGCAATCAGCCCCAGCATTTT
d_call: -; v_call: TRBV29-1; j_call: TRBJ2-1; clone_size: -; cdr3_aa: CSTTGTKSNEQFF; cdr3_nt: TGCAGCACCACCGGGACAAAGAGCAATGAGCAGTTCTTC
d_call: -; v_call: TRBV15; j_call: TRBJ2-7; clone_size: -; cdr3_aa: CATSRDISRGNEQYF; cdr3_nt: TGTGCCACCAGCAGAGATATTAGCAGGGGCAACGAGCAGTACTTC
d_call: -; v_call: TRBV20-1; j_call: TRBJ2-7; clone_size: -; cdr3_aa: CSARALGEQYF; cdr3_nt: TGCAGTGCTAGGGCACTAGGCGAGCAGTACTTC
d_call: -; v_call: TRBV2; j_call: TRBJ2-7; clone_size: once; cdr3_aa: CASSEWTNYEQYF; cdr3_nt: TGTGCCAGCAGTGAGTGGACAAACTACGAGCAGTACTTC
d_call: TRBD2; v_call: TRBV4-2; j_call: TRBJ2-1; clone_size: -; cdr3_aa: CASSPPGLAASGGDEQFF; cdr3_nt: TGTGCCAGCAGCCCGCCGGGACTAGCGGCGTCCGGGGGCGATGAGCAGTTCTTC
d_call: TRBD2; v_call: TRBV2; j_call: TRBJ2-3; clone_size: -; cdr3_aa: CASSEWTSASTDTQYF; cdr3_nt: TGTGCCAGCAGTGAATGGACTAGCGCAAGCACAGATACGCAGTATTTT
d_call: -; v_call: TRBV11-2; j_call: TRBJ2-2; clone_size: -; cdr3_aa: CASSLQGWTGELFF; cdr3_nt: TGTGCCAGCAGCTTGCAGGGTTGGACCGGGGAGCTGTTTTTT
d_call: -; v_call: TRBV19; j_call: TRBJ2-7; clone_size: once; cdr3_aa: CASSIVQGSSEQYF; cdr3_nt: TGTGCCAGTAGTATAGTCCAGGGATCAAGTGAGCAGTACTTC